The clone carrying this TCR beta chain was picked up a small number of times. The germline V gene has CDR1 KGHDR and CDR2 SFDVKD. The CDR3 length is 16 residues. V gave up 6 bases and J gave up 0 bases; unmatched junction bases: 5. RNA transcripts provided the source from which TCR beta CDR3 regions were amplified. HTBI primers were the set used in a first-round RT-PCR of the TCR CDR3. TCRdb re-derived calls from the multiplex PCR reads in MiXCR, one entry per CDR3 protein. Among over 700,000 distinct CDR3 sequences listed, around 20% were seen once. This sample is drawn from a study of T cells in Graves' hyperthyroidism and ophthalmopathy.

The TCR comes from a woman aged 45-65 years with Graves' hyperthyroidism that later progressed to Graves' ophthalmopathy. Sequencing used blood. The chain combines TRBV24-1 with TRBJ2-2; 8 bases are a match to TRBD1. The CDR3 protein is CATSSDREPNTGELFF. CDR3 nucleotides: TGTGCCACCAGTTCGGACAGGGAGCCGAACACCGGGGAGCTGTTTTTT.